These 4 T cell receptor beta chains originate from one sample sequenced in a study of identical twins. TCRdb reprocessed the 5' RACE reads with MiXCR, giving one entry per CDR3 protein. The sample consists of approximately 700,000 distinct CDR3 sequences, roughly 18% of them appearing once. This sample also appeared in a second study, on T cells expressing NK-cell markers.

The sequencing input was PBMCs. The source of these receptors is a young woman in good health.

This chain uses TRBV20-1 with TRBJ2-5; perhaps D is TRBD1 or TRBD2 (5 bases each). The CDR3 runs to 13 residues. V dropped 3 bases and J dropped 1 base, with 9 bases sitting between them. Per the germline V gene, CDR1 is DFQATT and CDR2 is SNEGSKA (reference sequence). The CDR3, as DNA: TGCAGTGCTAGTAGGGGACCCCAAGAGACCCAGTACTTC. This sequence encodes CSASRGPQETQYF.

The chain has TRBV2 and TRBJ2-1, with TRBD2 matching over 7 bases. CDR3 size: 14 residues. Germline V gene data show CDR1 as SNHLY and CDR2 as FYNNEI. With 9 bases clipped from V and 0 bases from J, the junction kept 5 bases outside the gene matches. CDR3 DNA sequence: TGTGCCAGTACGCTAGCGGACTCCTACAATGAGCAGTTCTTC. It specifies CASTLADSYNEQFF.

This clonotype was picked up many times. This rearrangement joins TRBV12-3 or TRBV12-4 to TRBJ2-3, with TRBD2 matching 8 bases. The CDR3 covers 17 residues. Trimming at V came to 2 bases and at J to 5 bases, leaving 12 bases not matched to a gene. DNA of the CDR3: TGTGCCAGCAGTTTAATCCTAGCGGGTATCGCCTTAGATACGCAGTATTTT. It translates to CASSLILAGIALDTQYF.

This clonotype was observed a handful of times. This chain connects TRBV7-9 to TRBJ1-6; D may be TRBD1 (6 bases). The CDR3 totals 15 residues. Germline assignment: CDR1 SEHNR and CDR2 FQNEAQ (reference sequence). V lost 3 bases and J 3 bases, leaving 9 bases between the germline ends. The CDR3 sequence: CASSLGDIYNSPLHF. CDR3 sequence (DNA): TGTGCCAGCAGCTTGGGGGACATCTATAATTCACCCCTCCACTTT.